The clone carrying this TCR beta chain has just a few counts. The antigen remains undetermined. This record comes from a study of long-term antiretroviral therapy in people with HIV. Study-level results: Information on adherence, resistance and therapy changes was unavailable. Pre-ART-expanded clones dominated the repertoire at all time points.

The CDR3 is 13 residues long. Germline V gene lookup returns CDR1 KGHSH and CDR2 LQKENI. The trim removed 6 bases at V and 2 bases at J, leaving 4 bases unmatched. The assay, immunoSEQ v3.0, was run at survey level. TCRdb's table, derived via immunoSEQ multiplex PCR, lists solely in-frame clones and lacks some. The sample shows about 14,000 clones, over 65% of them seen only once. The receptor was isolated from a man aged 35 to 55 with HIV. This sample comprised unsorted PBMCs, obtained 1.3 years before starting antiretroviral therapy. The rearrangement joins TRBV18 to TRBJ2-7; 7 bases are shared with TRBD1. This CDR3 is CASSQGQAYEQYF. The CDR3 nucleotides read TGTGCCAGCTCCCAAGGACAGGCCTACGAGCAGTACTTC.